A selection of T cell receptor beta chains follows, all from one sample in a study of cytomegalovirus exposure and HLA in healthy donors. This table comes from immunoSEQ multiplex PCR, and its TCRdb copy is limited to in-frame clones, with some not included. This table holds about 140,000 clones. What was sequenced was PBMCs. The source of these receptors is a young woman in good health and CMV-seronegative. Each CDR3 is given with its conserved first and last residue. D genes are given only for firm matches.

d_gene: NA
v_gene: TRBV5-4
j_gene: TRBJ1-2
CDR3aa: CASSLERKTTNYGYTF
CDR3nt: TGTGCCAGCAGCTTGGAGCGGAAGACCACTAACTATGGCTACACCTTC

d_gene: TRBD2
v_gene: TRBV5-8
j_gene: TRBJ2-1
CDR3aa: CASRRLAGGFNEQFF
CDR3nt: TGTGCCAGCAGGCGACTAGCGGGAGGTTTTAATGAGCAGTTCTTC

d_gene: NA
v_gene: TRBV19
j_gene: TRBJ1-1
CDR3aa: CASSIGSRVFTEAFF
CDR3nt: TGTGCCAGTAGTATTGGCTCCAGGGTTTTTACTGAAGCTTTCTTT

d_gene: TRBD2
v_gene: TRBV5-1
j_gene: TRBJ2-1
CDR3aa: CASSFFASGGGYNEQFF
CDR3nt: TGCGCCAGCAGCTTCTTTGCTAGCGGGGGAGGGTACAATGAGCAGTTCTTC

d_gene: NA
v_gene: TRBV6-1
j_gene: TRBJ2-5
CDR3aa: CASSRQLQETQYF
CDR3nt: TGTGCCAGCAGTAGACAGTTACAAGAGACCCAGTACTTC

d_gene: TRBD2
v_gene: TRBV11-3
j_gene: TRBJ2-1
CDR3aa: CASSATGLANEQFF
CDR3nt: TGTGCCAGCAGCGCAACGGGACTAGCCAATGAGCAGTTCTTC

d_gene: NA
v_gene: TRBV6-1
j_gene: TRBJ2-7
CDR3aa: CASSSLLFARYEQYF
CDR3nt: TGTGCCAGCAGTTCTCTCCTCTTTGCCCGATACGAGCAGTACTTC

d_gene: TRBD1
v_gene: TRBV15
j_gene: TRBJ1-2
CDR3aa: CATSRDRHYGYTF
CDR3nt: TGTGCCACCAGTAGGGACAGACACTATGGCTACACCTTC

d_gene: NA
v_gene: TRBV28
j_gene: TRBJ1-2
CDR3aa: CASGAPIPGSIYGYTF
CDR3nt: TGTGCCAGCGGGGCCCCTATTCCAGGATCAATCTATGGCTACACCTTC

d_gene: TRBD1
v_gene: TRBV6-1
j_gene: TRBJ1-3
CDR3aa: CASSEVRTGGFSNTIYF
CDR3nt: TGTGCCAGCAGTGAAGTGAGGACAGGGGGGTTCTCGAACACCATATATTTT

d_gene: TRBD2
v_gene: TRBV2
j_gene: TRBJ2-7
CDR3aa: CASSEAGGEQYF
CDR3nt: TGTGCCAGCAGTGAGGCGGGAGGCGAGCAGTACTTC

d_gene: NA
v_gene: TRBV19
j_gene: TRBJ1-4
CDR3aa: CASSIRRATNEKLFF
CDR3nt: TGTGCCAGTAGTATACGGAGGGCAACTAATGAAAAACTGTTTTTT

d_gene: TRBD2
v_gene: TRBV25-1
j_gene: TRBJ2-1
CDR3aa: CASSGVAGNEQFF
CDR3nt: TGTGCCAGCAGTGGGGTAGCGGGCAATGAGCAGTTCTTC

d_gene: NA
v_gene: TRBV2
j_gene: TRBJ1-5
CDR3aa: CASSYGQNNQPQHF
CDR3nt: TGTGCCAGCAGTTATGGACAAAACAATCAGCCCCAGCATTTT